These T cell receptor beta chains were read from a single sample in a study of T cell responses to AZD1222 COVID-19 vaccine. Clones were read by immunoSEQ multiplex PCR, and TCRdb kept only the in-frame ones, dropping some. The sample consists of around 100,000 clones, 85% of them appearing once. This material consisted of peripheral blood, taken 28 days after the second AZD1222 dose. The receptors come from an adult who received the AZD1222 COVID-19 vaccine. Each CDR3 is given without its conserved first and last residue. A clone size is listed for some rows: how often the clone was seen (once, few, many), or a class if it is expanded.

v_call	clone_size	cdr3_aa
TRBV3-1/TRBV3-2	once	ASSQERLDEQF
TRBV29-1	.	SVWRAGDTQY
TRBV27	.	ASSLSQEETQY
TRBV12-3/TRBV12-4	.	ASSFRKGTQY
TRBV28	.	ASSPLGIRGGSSYEQY
TRBV24-1	once	ATSFGQGTDTQY
TRBV19	few	ASSITGGFNEQY
TRBV30	.	AWSSGGGAYEQY
TRBV19	.	ASSITGVSNQPQH
TRBV5-1	once	ASSFTSTGTTEAF
TRBV6-2/TRBV6-3	.	ASSWNQVTGNNQPQH
TRBV10-3	.	AISGGQGSYGYT
TRBV7-2	once	ASVGRGYNSPLH
TRBV2	.	ASSREKTGAGTGELF
TRBV3-1/TRBV3-2	.	ASSQFAAGLAGTDTQY
TRBV27	.	ASSLSKQRIGADTQY
TRBV6-5	.	ASSYSGGDQPQH
TRBV7-3	.	ASSLTEGEQF
TRBV5-1	.	ASSLGTGGNTIY
TRBV19	.	ASSQGLAVYEQY